Presented here are 25 T cell receptor beta chains from one specimen sequenced in a study of T cell changes during pregnancy in multiple sclerosis. Profiling relied on immunoSEQ multiplex PCR, and the TCRdb table lists in-frame clones only, not all of them. The data contain approximately 99,000 clones, 75% to 95% of them seen just once; the ten biggest clones take up 0.76%. Material: peripheral blood, obtained in the second trimester of pregnancy. Every receptor here comes from a female donor in good health, enrolled as a control in a pregnancy study.

The chain has TRBV5-1 and TRBJ2-1, with 11 bases that match TRBD2. After removal of 1 base from V and 8 bases from J, the junction contained 8 bases not matched to a gene. This CDR3 region has 16 residues. The germline V gene has CDR1 SGHRS and CDR2 YFSETQ. This chain's CDR3 is CASSLLPSGRLDEQFF. The CDR3, as DNA: TGCGCCAGCAGCTTGCTCCCTAGCGGGAGGCTCGATGAGCAGTTCTTC.

The rearrangement uses TRBV7-9 and TRBJ2-5, with 10 nucleotides matching TRBD2. The CDR3 totals 18 residues. V shed 5 bases and J 4 bases; nucleotides not matched to a gene: 16. Germline CDR1 SEHNR, CDR2 FQNEAQ (reference sequence). The CDR3 DNA is TGTGCCAGCAGCCACCGAGTTAGGAGCGGGAGGGCCGGAGAGACCCAGTACTTC. Its protein product is CASSHRVRSGRAGETQYF.

The rearrangement links TRBV19 to TRBJ2-2, with D possibly TRBD1 on 5 matching bases. The CDR3 is 17 residues long. Germline V gives CDR1 LNHDA, CDR2 SQIVND (reference sequence). The V end was cut by 7 bases, the J end by 3 bases, with 21 bases between. The CDR3 is CASTPPNSAGYTGELFF. The CDR3 nucleotides are TGTGCCAGTACCCCTCCCAACTCGGCAGGGTACACCGGGGAGCTGTTTTTT.

This clone was seen only once. The chain couples TRBV2 to TRBJ2-2; no clear D. CDR3 length equals 14 residues. Germline V gene data show CDR1 as SNHLY and CDR2 as FYNNEI. V was cut by 7 bases and J by 1 base, with 10 bases left in between. The chain's CDR3 is CASKAGGNTGELFF. The CDR3 nucleotides are TGTGCCAGCAAGGCAGGTGGGAACACCGGGGAGCTGTTTTTT. The full variable domain, its missing parts supplied by reference TRBV2 and TRBJ2-2, is EPEVTQTPSHQVTQMGQEVILRCVPISNHLYFYWYRQILGQKVEFLVSFYNNEISEKSEIFDDQFSVERPDGSNFTLKIRSTKLEDSAMYFCASKAGGNTGELFFGEGSRLTVL.

This clone was seen only a few times. The chain has TRBV10-1 and TRBJ2-7; the D is unclear. Trimming removed 0 bases at V and 0 bases at J, with 9 bases between. This CDR3 spans 15 amino acids. CDR1 is WNHNN and CDR2 is SYGVQD in the germline V gene (reference sequence). CDR3 protein: CASSESETGSYEQYF. CDR3 sequence (DNA): TGCGCCAGCAGTGAGTCGGAGACCGGCTCCTACGAGCAGTACTTC.

This clone was counted only a few times. This chain connects TRBV6-6 to TRBJ1-1; TRBD1 matches at 8 bases. Germline CDR1 is MNHNY and CDR2 is SVGAGI (reference sequence). The CDR3 runs 16 residues. J lost 1 base, V lost 5 bases, and 9 bases had no gene match. CDR3 DNA sequence: TGTGCCAGCAGTCAGACCTCAGGGGGCTCGAACACTGAAGCTTTCTTT. Amino acid sequence: CASSQTSGGSNTEAFF.

The chain recombines TRBV19 with TRBJ1-2; 7 bases line up with TRBD1. Germline V lookup: CDR1 LNHDA, CDR2 SQIVND (reference sequence). CDR3 length: 12 residues. With V trimmed by 10 bases and J by 5 bases, 7 bases remained unmatched. The CDR3 sequence: CATRDRIYGYTF. The CDR3 DNA reads TGTGCCACCCGGGACAGAATATATGGCTACACCTTC.

This clone was detected once. CDR3 sequence: CASTQRGTGDFYEQYF. The DNA of the CDR3 is TGTGCCAGCACCCAACGGGGGACTGGGGACTTCTACGAGCAGTACTTC. The chain has TRBV6-6 and TRBJ2-7; maybe TRBD2 (6 bases). V lost 7 bases, J lost 3 bases, and 22 bases lay in between. The CDR3 consists of 16 residues. Germline assignment: CDR1 MNHNY and CDR2 SVGAGI (reference sequence).

The chain uses TRBV6-5 and TRBJ1-2, with TRBD1 matching over 7 bases. V shed 4 bases and J 2 bases; nucleotides not matched to a gene: 4. This CDR3 spans 14 amino acids. From germline, CDR1 is MNHEY and CDR2 SVGAGI. The CDR3 region is CASSFRQGNYGYTF. The CDR3 region has the DNA TGTGCCAGCAGTTTCCGACAGGGCAACTATGGCTACACCTTC.

The rearrangement links TRBV19 to TRBJ2-7; 8 nucleotides line up with TRBD2. This CDR3 region has 16 residues. Germline CDR1 and CDR2: LNHDA and SQIVND (reference sequence). The V and J ends lost 1 base and 3 bases, in that order; junction bases with no gene match: 8. CDR3 bases: TGTGCCAGTAGTATAGGGCTAGCGGGTCTCAGCTACGAGCAGTACTTC. Translation gives CASSIGLAGLSYEQYF.

The gene calls are TRBV7-9 and TRBJ1-2; 9 bases match TRBD1. CDR1 SEHNR and CDR2 FQNEAQ come from the germline V gene (reference sequence). This CDR3 has 16 residues. J was trimmed by 1 base and V by 2 bases; bases with no gene match: 5. CDR3 coding DNA: TGTGCCAGCAGCTTATACAGGGGGCGGGTTAACTATGGCTACACCTTC. Its translation: CASSLYRGRVNYGYTF. The full variable domain, rest sourced from reference TRBV7-9 and TRBJ1-2, is DTGVSQNPRHKITKRGQNVTFRCDPISEHNRLYWYRQTLGQGPEFLTYFQNEAQLEKSRLLSDRFSAERPKGSFSTLEIQRTEQGDSAMYLCASSLYRGRVNYGYTFGSGTRLTVV.

The chain joins TRBV7-9 to TRBJ1-4; D is uncertain. This CDR3 region has 13 residues. V was cut by 2 bases and J by 14 bases, with 15 bases left in between. Germline-derived CDR1 and CDR2 are SEHNR and FQNEAQ (reference sequence). CDR3 coding DNA: TGTGCCAGCAGCTTACGGGAACGGGGAGAGCTGTTTTTT. Its protein product is CASSLRERGELFF.

This chain uses TRBV7-9 with TRBJ2-7, with D maybe TRBD1 (7 bases). Germline V CDR1 and CDR2: SEHNR, FQNEAQ (reference sequence). V was pared by 3 bases and J by 3 bases, with 15 bases between. The CDR3 runs to 15 residues. The CDR3 sequence is CASSLEGQIYYEQYF. The CDR3 bases are TGTGCCAGCAGCTTGGAGGGACAGATATACTACGAGCAGTACTTC.

The chain couples TRBV7-9 to TRBJ2-5, with 9 nucleotides matching TRBD2. CDR3 length: 15 residues. With 3 bases clipped from V and 5 bases from J, the junction kept 7 bases outside the gene matches. Germline V gives CDR1 SEHNR, CDR2 FQNEAQ (reference sequence). CDR3 coding DNA: TGTGCCAGCAGCTTCCTAGCGGGGATTGGCGAGACCCAGTACTTC. Its protein is CASSFLAGIGETQYF.

The gene calls are TRBV28 and TRBJ1-1, with 11 bases matching TRBD1. Germline V CDR1 and CDR2: MDHEN, SYDVKM. This CDR3 has 14 residues. The V segment lost 5 bases and the J segment 6 bases; nucleotides outside the gene matches: 5. CDR3 DNA: TGTGCCAGCAGTCCCGGGACAGGGGGACCTGAAGCTTTCTTT. This gives the protein CASSPGTGGPEAFF.

This clone was recorded only once. V and J are TRBV2 and TRBJ1-5; 8 nucleotides match TRBD1. The V segment lost 1 base and the J segment 14 bases; nucleotides outside the gene matches: 10. The CDR3 has 14 residues. CDR1 and CDR2 (germline): SNHLY, FYNNEI. The DNA for the CDR3 is TGTGCCAGCAGTGAAGGGACAGGGCAGAGGAAAGAGCATTTT. It codes for CASSEGTGQRKEHF.

This clone appeared a single time. This chain's CDR3 is CASSRPGAGTGLNEQFF. The CDR3 nucleotides are TGTGCCAGCTCCCGCCCAGGGGCGGGCACAGGCCTCAATGAGCAGTTCTTC. The chain carries TRBV18 and TRBJ2-1, with a possible D match to TRBD1 (6 bases). Per germline, CDR1 KGHSH and CDR2 LQKENI. The CDR3 is made up of 17 amino acids. Trimming left V 6 bases short and J 6 bases short, with 24 bases between. The full variable domain, with the rest looked up from reference TRBV18 and TRBJ2-1, is NAGVMQNPRHLVRRRGQEARLRCSPMKGHSHVYWYRQLPEEGLKFMVYLQKENIIDESGMPKERFSAEFPKEGPSILRIQQVVRGDSAAYFCASSRPGAGTGLNEQFFGPGTRLTVL.

This chain links TRBV5-1 with TRBJ2-7; 9 nucleotides agree with TRBD2. The CDR3 is 16 amino acids. Germline assignment: CDR1 SGHRS and CDR2 YFSETQ. V trimming: 0 bases; J trimming: 2 bases; junction bases outside the gene matches: 6. The CDR3 DNA follows: TGCGCCAGCAGCTTGGGGACTAGCGATTCGGCCTACGAGCAGTACTTC. Encoded protein: CASSLGTSDSAYEQYF.

This clone was detected only once. At one boundary the junction diverges from the germline segment, which might be a read error. The chain carries TRBV28 and TRBJ2-1; TRBD1 might be the D (5 bases). Germline V lookup: CDR1 MDHEN, CDR2 SYDVKM. The CDR3 consists of 11 residues. The CDR3 nucleotides are TGTGCCAGCAGCCCAGGGCCTGAGAAGTTCTTC. As protein: CASSPGPEKFF.

This chain connects TRBV10-1 to TRBJ2-7; 8 nucleotides agree with TRBD1. The junction had 6 bases not matched to a gene; V was cut back by 2 bases and J by 3 bases. Germline CDR1 is WNHNN and CDR2 is SYGVQD (reference sequence). The CDR3 sequence is 15 residues long. The CDR3 DNA reads TGCGCCAGCAGTGAGGCCAGGACAGGGCACTACGAGCAGTACTTC. As protein: CASSEARTGHYEQYF.

The chain has TRBV11-2 and TRBJ1-1, with 7 bases that match TRBD1. The CDR3 covers 15 residues. J lost 1 base, V lost 4 bases, and 6 bases had no gene match. Per germline, CDR1 SGHAT and CDR2 FQNNGV. This chain's CDR3 is CASSSRDRKNTEAFF. CDR3 DNA sequence: TGTGCCAGCAGCTCCCGGGACAGAAAGAACACTGAAGCTTTCTTT.

The gene calls are TRBV4-1 and TRBJ2-7, with D tentatively TRBD1 (5 bases). With 0 bases removed from V and 3 bases from J, the gap between germline ends came to 18 bases. Germline-derived CDR1 and CDR2 are MGHRA and YSYEKL. There are 17 residues in the CDR3. CDR3 sequence (DNA): TGCGCCAGCAGCCAAGATCAAACTGGCAGGGTGGGCTACGAGCAGTACTTC. Translating it yields CASSQDQTGRVGYEQYF.

The gene calls are TRBV5-1 and TRBJ1-3; no clear D gene. CDR3 length equals 13 residues. CDR1 and CDR2 from the germline V gene are SGHRS and YFSETQ. Trimming removed 2 bases from V and 3 bases from J, with 6 bases in between. Here the CDR3 DNA reads TGCGCCAGCAGCTTACTGAGTGGAAACACCATATATTTT. It yields the protein CASSLLSGNTIYF.

The chain links TRBV6-5 to TRBJ2-2; no clear D gene. There are 15 residues in the CDR3. Per germline, CDR1 MNHEY and CDR2 SVGAGI. V lost 0 bases and J 1 base, leaving 6 bases between the germline ends. The CDR3 nucleotides are TGTGCCAGCAGTTACTCGAACAGGAACACCGGGGAGCTGTTTTTT. Its protein product is CASSYSNRNTGELFF.

V gene TRBV18 combines with J gene TRBJ1-6; D is ambiguous. CDR3 length equals 14 residues. Deletions cut 0 bases from V and 13 bases from J, with 13 bases between. Germline values: CDR1 KGHSH, CDR2 LQKENI. CDR3 nucleotides: TGTGCCAGCTCACCACCGGGAGGGCGAGGGCCCCTCCACTTT. It is translated as CASSPPGGRGPLHF. The variable domain in full, completed from reference TRBV18 and TRBJ1-6, reads NAGVMQNPRHLVRRRGQEARLRCSPMKGHSHVYWYRQLPEEGLKFMVYLQKENIIDESGMPKERFSAEFPKEGPSILRIQQVVRGDSAAYFCASSPPGGRGPLHFGNGTRLTVT.